This T cell receptor beta chain was recorded in a study of Graves' ophthalmopathy and Graves' hyperthyroidism. The study's findings and limits: Ophthalmopathy progression cases were predicted by the model with approximately 66% sensitivity and less than 85% specificity.

From fresh peripheral blood, 8 to 10 ml in volume, the PBMCs were obtained. The V gene's germline CDR1 is MDHEN and CDR2 SYDVKM. This CDR3 region has 14 residues. The ends lost 8 bases at V and 4 bases at J; junction bases unmatched: 7. A word on this clonotype: Its cognate antigen is unknown.

Amplification targeted the TCR beta CDR3 regions, with RNA transcripts as the source material. In the first round, RT-PCR was carried out with HTBI primers, and a multiplex PCR formed the second round. Using its own MiXCR run on the multiplex PCR reads, TCRdb lists one record per CDR3 protein. This sample yields approximately 150,000 distinct CDR3 sequences, of which 39% are seen a single time; 8% to 10% belongs to the top ten. The sample consisted of peripheral blood. V gene TRBV28 combines with J gene TRBJ1-2, with 10 bases identical to TRBD1. The TCR originated in a man aged 30 to 39 with Graves' ophthalmopathy. CDR3 DNA: TGTGCCAGCCTCTCCTGGACAGGGGGCTATGGCTACACCTTC. Its protein product is CASLSWTGGYGYTF.